Presented here are 19 T cell receptor beta chains from one specimen sequenced in a study of blood T cell repertoires in COVID-19. The protocol was immunoSEQ multiplex PCR, while the TCRdb copy is restricted to in-frame clones and leaves out a portion. The data hold about 190,000 clones, with roughly 81% observed a single time. The sequenced material came from peripheral blood. Receptor source: a woman of 80 years or more with acute or convalescent COVID-19.

This clone was found a few times. This rearrangement joins TRBV7-2 to TRBJ1-5; TRBD1 aligns across 9 bases. The CDR3 extends over 15 amino acids. Germline values: CDR1 SGHTA, CDR2 FQGNSA. J gave up 4 bases and V 7 bases, and 8 bases lay outside the gene matches. The CDR3 here is CASTDIGTGNQPQHF. The CDR3 bases are TGTGCCAGCACCGATATCGGGACAGGGAATCAGCCCCAGCATTTT.

As DNA, the CDR3 is TGTGCCAGCAGCTCCATACAGGGCTCCTACGAGCAGTACTTC. This encodes CASSSIQGSYEQYF. The gene calls are TRBV7-2 and TRBJ2-7; TRBD1 might be the D (6 bases). This CDR3 region has 14 residues. In germline, CDR1 is SGHTA, CDR2 FQGNSA. With 4 bases removed from V and 0 bases from J, the gap between germline ends came to 10 bases.

This chain joins TRBV7-2 and TRBJ1-4; TRBD1 matches at 9 bases. The CDR3 is 14 residues long. V trimming: 1 base; J trimming: 10 bases; junction bases outside the gene matches: 4. The germline V gene has CDR1 SGHTA and CDR2 FQGNSA. This CDR3 is CASSLDVDRGKLFF. CDR3 nucleotides: TGTGCCAGCAGCTTAGACGTGGACAGGGGAAAACTGTTTTTT.

The V call is TRBV2, the J call TRBJ2-7; 10 bases align to TRBD2. Germline CDR1 is SNHLY and CDR2 is FYNNEI. The CDR3 is 13 amino acids. V dropped 8 bases and J dropped 6; count of bases not matched to a gene: 7. CDR3 nucleotide sequence: TGTGCCAGCCTGGTGGCTAGCGGGAGCGAGCAGTACTTC. This codes for CASLVASGSEQYF.

The V and J genes are TRBV6-6 and TRBJ1-5; D gene uncertain. CDR3 length: 14 residues. Germline V gene lookup returns CDR1 MNHNY and CDR2 SVGAGI (reference sequence). The ends were cut back, 7 bases at V and 2 bases at J, with 12 bases in the middle. CDR3 sequence reads: CASTLDGGNQPQHF. CDR3 nucleotide sequence: TGTGCCAGCACCCTAGACGGAGGCAATCAGCCCCAGCATTTT.

This clone was recorded once. V usage is TRBV11-3 and J usage is TRBJ1-1; D gene unclear. This CDR3 is built from 14 residues. CDR1 and CDR2 from the germline V gene are SGHNT and YENEEA. The ends were cut back, 6 bases at V and 1 base at J, with 12 bases in the middle. The CDR3 region has the DNA TGTGCCAGCAGTCTCGACGGCGGGAACACTGAAGCTTTCTTT. This gives the protein CASSLDGGNTEAFF. The variable domain in full, with the rest retrieved from reference TRBV11-3 and TRBJ1-1, is EAGVVQSPRYKIIEKKQPVAFWCNPISGHNTLYWYLQNLGQGPELLIRYENEEAVDDSQLPKDRFSAERLKGVDSTLKIQPAELGDSAVYLCASSLDGGNTEAFFGQGTRLTVV.

The chain joins TRBV18 to TRBJ2-2, with 8 bases lining up with TRBD1. The CDR3 extends over 16 amino acids. Germline assignment: CDR1 KGHSH and CDR2 LQKENI. V shed 5 bases, J shed 4 bases, and the junction held 9 bases outside the gene matches. CDR3: CASSADRGWGTGELFF. The CDR3 DNA sequence: TGTGCCAGCTCAGCCGACAGGGGATGGGGCACCGGGGAGCTGTTTTTT.

The V call is TRBV7-2, the J call TRBJ1-1; TRBD1 is a possible D gene (5 bases). V was cut by 0 bases and J by 7 bases, with 9 bases left in between. Germline values: CDR1 SGHTA, CDR2 FQGNSA. The CDR3 spans 13 residues. This CDR3 reads CASSLAGRDEAFF. The CDR3 DNA is TGTGCCAGCAGCTTAGCGGGCAGGGATGAAGCTTTCTTT.

This chain links TRBV9 with TRBJ2-5; possibly TRBD2 for D (7 bases). The V end was cut by 3 bases, the J end by 2 bases, with 23 bases between. There are 18 residues in the CDR3. Germline V gene lookup returns CDR1 SGDLS and CDR2 YYNGEE. The DNA for the CDR3 is TGTGCCAGCAGCGGTACGGGAGGCTCTCTCGGGACACAAGAGACCCAGTACTTC. Translated: CASSGTGGSLGTQETQYF.

The genes are TRBV5-1 and TRBJ1-2, with 7 bases identical to TRBD1. Germline trimming cut 5 bases from V and 4 bases from J; bases unmatched to any gene: 11. CDR1 and CDR2 (germline): SGHRS, YFSETQ. The CDR3 sequence is 15 residues long. For the CDR3, the DNA is TGCGCCAGCAGTTCGGAGGGGGCGCGAGCCTATGGCTACACCTTC. Translated, it gives CASSSEGARAYGYTF.

This clone showed up just once. This chain connects TRBV7-2 to TRBJ1-2, with D unclear. Per germline, CDR1 SGHTA and CDR2 FQGNSA. The CDR3 consists of 14 residues. V shed 5 bases and J shed 8 bases, with 18 bases lying between them. CDR3 loop: CASSPQWGSGGYTF. CDR3 DNA: TGTGCCAGCAGCCCGCAATGGGGAAGCGGCGGCTACACCTTC.

The chain uses TRBV7-9 and TRBJ1-2; TRBD1 is a possible D gene (6 bases). This CDR3 has 13 residues. CDR1 and CDR2 (germline): SEHNR, FQNEAQ (reference sequence). V was cut by 5 bases and J by 6 bases, with 13 bases left in between. DNA for the CDR3: TGTGCCAGCAGCCTAACAGGGACGAATGGCTACACCTTC. Translation: CASSLTGTNGYTF.

J is TRBJ1-1 and V is TRBV10-2; TRBD1 matches at 8 bases. This CDR3 region has 14 residues. The V segment lost 5 bases and the J segment 3 bases; nucleotides outside the gene matches: 5. Germline assignment: CDR1 WSHSY and CDR2 SAAADI. The CDR3 DNA reads as TGCGCCAGCAGTCAGGGGGCTTGGTACACTGAAGCTTTCTTT. Translation: CASSQGAWYTEAFF.

The chain couples TRBV15 to TRBJ1-2; 7 bases match TRBD1. Germline V gene sequence: CDR1 LNHNV, CDR2 YYDKDF (reference sequence). The CDR3 consists of 17 residues. J was trimmed by 0 bases and V by 0 bases; bases with no gene match: 7. The CDR3 region has the DNA TGTGCCACCAGCAGAGATAAGGGGGACAGAACTAACTATGGCTACACCTTC. Its translation: CATSRDKGDRTNYGYTF.

This chain connects TRBV10-3 to TRBJ1-3, with D unclear. Trimming cost V 11 bases and J 8 bases, with 16 bases left between them. The CDR3 sequence is 12 residues long. Germline CDR1 ENHRY, CDR2 SYGVKD. The CDR3 reads CASSGLRDTIYF. CDR3 DNA sequence: TGTGCCTCTTCTGGGCTGAGGGACACCATATATTTT.

The chain has TRBV27 and TRBJ1-4; D is perhaps TRBD1 (5 bases). The CDR3 consists of 14 residues. Germline CDR1 reads MNHEY; CDR2 reads SMNVEV (reference sequence). The V gene lost 4 bases and the J gene lost 6 bases, with 12 bases spanning the gap. CDR3 amino acids: CASSSGYNYEKLFF. For the CDR3, the DNA is TGTGCCAGCAGTTCAGGGTACAATTATGAAAAACTGTTTTTT.

This sequence joins TRBV10-2 and TRBJ2-1, with TRBD2 matching over 10 bases. With 10 bases clipped from V and 9 bases from J, the junction kept 15 bases outside the gene matches. Germline V gene sequence: CDR1 WSHSY, CDR2 SAAADI. This CDR3 is built from 15 residues. The CDR3 region is CATRTSGRLAFEQFF. The CDR3 DNA is TGCGCCACAAGGACTAGCGGCCGTCTCGCGTTTGAGCAGTTCTTC.

The table lists this clone with a few counts. The chain joins TRBV3-1 (or the pseudogene TRBV3-2) to TRBJ1-4, with 9 bases that match TRBD1. J was trimmed by 4 bases and V by 3 bases; bases with no gene match: 3. Looked up from germline, CDR1 is LGHDT and CDR2 is YNNKEL (reference sequence). This CDR3 spans 15 amino acids. Here the CDR3 DNA reads TGTGCCAGCAGCCAGGGACAGGGTAATAATGAAAAACTGTTTTTT. Translated: CASSQGQGNNEKLFF.

The chain has TRBV4-3 and TRBJ1-6; D may be TRBD1 (5 bases). Trimming took off 0 bases at V and 2 bases at J, with 11 bases between the two ends. The length of the CDR3 is 17 residues. Germline-derived CDR1 and CDR2 are LGHNA and YSLEER. The CDR3 sequence: CASSQDRGLPYNSPLHF. CDR3 in DNA: TGCGCCAGCAGCCAAGATAGGGGATTACCCTATAATTCACCCCTCCACTTT.